Each of the 26 T cell receptor beta chains below was sequenced from the same sample in a study of blood T cell repertoires in COVID-19. Sequencing was performed with immunoSEQ multiplex PCR; in TCRdb, only in-frame clones are kept and a portion is missing. Of roughly 150,000 clones listed, about 83% were seen once; the top ten hold roughly 1.9%. Sequencing input: peripheral blood. Receptor source: a woman aged 80 or over with acute or convalescent COVID-19.

V and J are TRBV19 and TRBJ1-2; TRBD1 matches 10 bases. The CDR3 spans 18 residues. Trimming took 5 bases from V and 7 from J; bases not matched to a gene: 19. Germline assignment: CDR1 LNHDA and CDR2 SQIVND (reference sequence). The CDR3: CASSSPGRDRGRRIGYTF. CDR3 DNA: TGTGCCAGTAGTTCCCCCGGCCGAGACAGGGGGCGCCGGATTGGCTACACCTTC.

This clone was recorded once. The rearrangement links TRBV7-9 to TRBJ2-1; D possibly corresponds to TRBD1 (7 bases). CDR3 length: 15 residues. The V end lost 5 bases, the J end lost 6 bases, and 17 bases lay between the germline ends. CDR1 is SEHNR and CDR2 is FQNEAQ in the germline V gene (reference sequence). The CDR3, as DNA: TGTGCCAGCAGCCCCGCCCCCAGGGGGGCCAATGAGCAGTTCTTC. Translated, it gives CASSPAPRGANEQFF.

This rearrangement joins TRBV27 to TRBJ2-6, with 7 bases identical to TRBD2. V was pared by 7 bases and J by 1 base, with 7 bases of the junction left unmatched. This CDR3 has 16 amino acids. Germline CDR1 MNHEY, CDR2 SMNVEV (reference sequence). For the CDR3, the DNA is TGTGCCAGCATGACTAGCTCCGCTTCTGGGGCCAACGTCCTGACTTTC. Translated, it gives CASMTSSASGANVLTF.

V usage is TRBV7-9 and J usage is TRBJ2-3; possibly TRBD1 for D (6 bases). The CDR3 runs to 15 residues. Germline lookup yields CDR1 SEHNR and CDR2 FQNEAQ (reference sequence). V lost 5 bases, J lost 2 bases, and 14 bases lay in between. In DNA, the CDR3 is TGTGCCAGCAGCCCGGGGCAGGGGTCCACAGATACGCAGTATTTT. Amino acids: CASSPGQGSTDTQYF. Together with reference TRBV7-9 and TRBJ2-3, the CDR3 gives the full variable domain: DTGVSQNPRHKITKRGQNVTFRCDPISEHNRLYWYRQTLGQGPEFLTYFQNEAQLEKSRLLSDRFSAERPKGSFSTLEIQRTEQGDSAMYLCASSPGQGSTDTQYFGPGTRLTVL.

This clone has a handful of counts. V is TRBV6-2 or TRBV6-3 and J is TRBJ1-5; 8 positions match TRBD1. V lost 2 bases to trimming and J lost 6 bases; unmatched junction nucleotides: 15. The CDR3 consists of 18 residues. CDR1 and CDR2 (germline): MNHEY, SVGEGT. This chain's CDR3 is CASSYDSPGGGFFQPQHF. The DNA of the CDR3 is TGTGCCAGCAGTTACGATTCCCCAGGGGGCGGCTTTTTTCAGCCCCAGCATTTT.

The rearrangement uses TRBV5-4 and TRBJ1-2; no firm D call. The CDR3 sequence is 13 residues long. Germline values: CDR1 SGHNT, CDR2 YYREEE (reference sequence). Trimming pared 1 base from V and 8 bases from J, leaving 12 bases between. The DNA for the CDR3 is TGTGCCAGCAGCTTGTTAGCTTATGGGGGCTACACCTTC. As protein: CASSLLAYGGYTF.

V is TRBV7-9 and J is TRBJ2-3; D is possibly TRBD2 (6 bases). This CDR3 contains 16 residues. Germline CDR1 is SEHNR and CDR2 is FQNEAQ (reference sequence). The germline V and J ends were trimmed by 1 base and 0 bases, with 11 bases remaining between them. The CDR3 here is CASSLDLAPSTDTQYF. The CDR3 coding sequence is TGTGCCAGCAGCTTAGACCTAGCGCCCAGCACAGATACGCAGTATTTT.

The J gene is TRBJ2-7, the V gene TRBV5-5, with unresolved D. V shed 0 bases and J shed 2 bases, with 9 bases lying between them. The CDR3 has 14 amino acids. The germline gives CDR1 SGHKS, CDR2 YYEKEE (reference sequence). The CDR3 DNA reads TGTGCCAGCAGCTTGGACACCTTTCCCTACGAGCAGTACTTC. This gives the protein CASSLDTFPYEQYF.

There are many counts of this clone. The V call is TRBV5-1, the J call TRBJ1-2; 9 bases agree with TRBD1. There are 15 residues in the CDR3. CDR1 is SGHRS and CDR2 is YFSETQ in the germline V gene. V lost 0 bases, J lost 8 bases, and 8 bases stayed unmatched. The CDR3 protein is CASSLVGTGNDGYTF. The CDR3, as DNA: TGCGCCAGCAGCTTGGTGGGGACAGGGAACGACGGCTACACCTTC.

The V and J genes are TRBV19 and TRBJ2-1; possible D gene TRBD2, 6 bases. The germline CDR1 and CDR2 sequences are LNHDA and SQIVND (reference sequence). CDR3 length: 13 residues. V lost 6 bases to trimming and J lost 8 bases, with 14 bases between them. CDR3 in DNA: TGTGCCAGTAGGAACTTGGGAGGTGATGAGCAGTTCTTC. It encodes CASRNLGGDEQFF.

This chain links TRBV5-1 with TRBJ1-1; 9 nucleotides line up with TRBD1. The CDR3 is 15 amino acids. V dropped 0 bases and J dropped 7; count of bases not matched to a gene: 7. Per germline, CDR1 SGHRS and CDR2 YFSETQ. CDR3 region: CASSLAPGQGSEAFF. In DNA form, the CDR3 reads TGCGCCAGCAGCTTGGCCCCGGGACAGGGCAGTGAAGCTTTCTTT.

DNA of the CDR3: TGCGCCAGCAGTGCCCGACAGGGAGGAAGATCACCCCTCCACTTT. Protein: CASSARQGGRSPLHF. The chain carries TRBV10-2 and TRBJ1-6; 7 bases are a match to TRBD1. Germline V gene data show CDR1 as WSHSY and CDR2 as SAAADI. The V gene end was trimmed by 4 bases and the J gene end by 10 bases; junction bases not matched to a gene: 10. This CDR3 spans 15 amino acids.

The chain carries TRBV6-2 or TRBV6-3 and TRBJ1-6, with 7 nucleotides matching TRBD1. Germline values: CDR1 MNHEY, CDR2 SVGEGT. V dropped 4 bases and J dropped 6; count of bases not matched to a gene: 3. This CDR3 is built from 14 residues. The CDR3 DNA reads TGTGCCAGCAGTTCCGCAGGGGGTAATTCACCCCTCCACTTT. Translating it yields CASSSAGGNSPLHF.

V is TRBV7-2 and J is TRBJ2-1, with D unresolved. The CDR3 contains 14 residues. In germline, CDR1 is SGHTA, CDR2 FQGNSA. Between the trimmed V and J ends, which lost 1 base and 8 bases, there was a span of 12 bases. CDR3 amino acids: CASSLGLIADEQFF. CDR3 in DNA: TGTGCCAGCAGCTTAGGGCTCATCGCCGATGAGCAGTTCTTC.

This clone came up a few times. V usage is TRBV19 and J usage is TRBJ1-1, with 8 bases identical to TRBD1. J was trimmed by 1 base and V by 1 base; bases with no gene match: 2. The CDR3 consists of 15 residues. CDR1 is LNHDA, CDR2 SQIVND, per germline (reference sequence). CDR3 sequence reads: CASSIGGTGNTEAFF. The CDR3 nucleotides read TGTGCCAGTAGTATAGGCGGGACAGGGAACACTGAAGCTTTCTTT.

This sequence joins TRBV25-1 and TRBJ2-5; 8 bases agree with TRBD1. The CDR3 is 15 residues long. The V gene's germline CDR1 is MGHDK and CDR2 SYGVNS. The trim removed 7 bases at V and 2 bases at J, leaving 9 bases unmatched. The DNA of the CDR3 is TGTGCCAGCACCAGACAGGGGTTTTTACAAGAGACCCAGTACTTC. This codes for CASTRQGFLQETQYF.

J is TRBJ2-1 and V is TRBV6-5; TRBD1 matches 8 bases. CDR3 length equals 16 residues. CDR1 and CDR2 from the germline V gene are MNHEY and SVGAGI. The V gene end was trimmed by 4 bases and the J gene end by 4 bases; junction bases not matched to a gene: 9. The DNA of the CDR3 is TGTGCCAGCAGTTCGGGGACAGGAGGGCCTTACAATGAGCAGTTCTTC. Its protein is CASSSGTGGPYNEQFF.

The CDR3 DNA is TGTGCCAGCAGCTTTGCAGGGGGTTATGATCAGCCCCAGCATTTT. Translation: CASSFAGGYDQPQHF. The chain combines TRBV5-6 with TRBJ1-5; 7 bases line up with TRBD1. The CDR3 contains 15 residues. V shed 2 bases and J 5 bases; nucleotides not matched to a gene: 7. Germline V gene lookup returns CDR1 SGHDT and CDR2 YYEEEE.

The V and J genes are TRBV3-1 (or the pseudogene TRBV3-2) and TRBJ2-1, with 7 bases matching TRBD1. Germline V gene lookup returns CDR1 LGHDT and CDR2 YNNKEL (reference sequence). The CDR3 spans 16 residues. The J segment lost 0 bases and the V segment lost 4 bases, leaving 6 bases of the junction unmatched. The CDR3 here is CASSPGQASSYNEQFF. CDR3 DNA sequence: TGTGCCAGCAGCCCCGGACAGGCCAGCTCCTACAATGAGCAGTTCTTC.

The CDR3 coding sequence is TGTGCCAGCAGCCCCGGGACTGGACAGGGGCTGGGACCCGGGGAGCTGTTTTTT. This gives the protein CASSPGTGQGLGPGELFF. The J gene is TRBJ2-2, the V gene TRBV9; 9 positions agree with TRBD1. V lost 4 bases to trimming and J lost 6 bases; unmatched junction nucleotides: 16. Germline V gene sequence: CDR1 SGDLS, CDR2 YYNGEE. The CDR3 loop spans 18 amino acids.

V and J are TRBV19 and TRBJ2-3; 9 nucleotides match TRBD2. V shed 3 bases, J shed 9 bases, and the junction held 7 bases outside the gene matches. Germline V lookup: CDR1 LNHDA, CDR2 SQIVND (reference sequence). The CDR3 contains 14 residues. The CDR3: CASSMISGGKTQYF. As DNA, the CDR3 is TGTGCCAGTAGTATGATTAGCGGGGGTAAAACGCAGTATTTT.

The chain is built from TRBV4-1 and TRBJ2-1; 14 bases map to TRBD2. The germline V gene encodes CDR1 MGHRA and CDR2 YSYEKL. Trimming took 4 bases from V and 8 from J; bases not matched to a gene: 13. This CDR3 has 18 amino acids. CDR3 in DNA: TGCGCCAGCAGCCGTGGTGTGGGACTAGCGGGAGAAGGGCATGAGCAGTTCTTC. It yields the protein CASSRGVGLAGEGHEQFF.

The rearrangement joins TRBV28 to TRBJ1-6; D is unclear. This CDR3 comprises 14 residues. From germline, CDR1 is MDHEN and CDR2 SYDVKM. V lost 4 bases and J 5 bases, leaving 9 bases between the germline ends. The CDR3 DNA is TGTGCCAGCAGTTGGGAGGTGGATAATTCACCCCTCCACTTT. It specifies CASSWEVDNSPLHF.

The gene calls are TRBV21-1 and TRBJ2-1; no DNA check was done on the table's D call, TRBD2. TRBV21-1 is described as a pseudogene. This CDR3 is 15 amino acids long. The CDR3 coding sequence is TGTGCCAGCAGTCCTGAGGAGGGCGCACTCAATGAGCAGTTCTTC. Protein: CASSPEEGALNEQFF.

The chain combines TRBV19 with TRBJ1-5; TRBD1 matches 7 bases. CDR1 and CDR2 (germline): LNHDA, SQIVND (reference sequence). Losses at the gene ends were 3 bases for V and 8 bases for J; bases not matched to a gene: 7. The CDR3 covers 14 residues. CDR3 DNA sequence: TGTGCCAGTAGTATCGACAGGGAGAAGAAGCCCCAGCATTTT. Translation gives CASSIDREKKPQHF.

CDR3 sequence reads: CASSRTETGQEGYTF. CDR3 DNA: TGCGCCAGCAGCCGGACAGAAACGGGACAGGAAGGCTACACCTTC. The rearrangement links TRBV4-3 to TRBJ1-2, with TRBD1 matching 8 bases. Looked up from germline, CDR1 is LGHNA and CDR2 is YSLEER. This CDR3 is 15 amino acids long. Trimming cost V 4 bases and J 8 bases; bases outside gene matches: 12.